The 8 T cell receptor beta chains reported below all come from one sample, sequenced in a study of cytomegalovirus exposure and HLA in healthy donors. It was with 60 Vbeta and 13 Jbeta primers that the PCR ran. Assay used: immunoSEQ multiplex PCR; TCRdb lists only in-frame clones, some missing. The sample contains approximately 180,000 clones, around 80% of which appear only once. Sample: PBMCs. The receptors originated from an older woman in good health and CMV-seropositive.

This clone was counted between two and nine times. The gene calls are TRBV4-2 and TRBJ1-2; perhaps TRBD1 as D (5 bases). The germline V gene encodes CDR1 LGHNA and CDR2 YNFKEQ. The V end was cut by 0 bases, the J end by 4 bases, with 9 bases between. The length of the CDR3 is 14 residues. In DNA, the CDR3 is TGTGCCAGCAGCCAAGATACAGGCACCTATGGCTACACCTTC. It codes for CASSQDTGTYGYTF.

V usage is TRBV5-1 and J usage is TRBJ1-6, with TRBD1 matching 10 bases. Trimming at V came to 5 bases and at J to 8 bases, leaving 4 bases not matched to a gene. Germline loops: CDR1 SGHRS, CDR2 YFSETQ. CDR3 length: 14 residues. In DNA form, the CDR3 reads TGCGCCAGCAGGCCCGGGACAGGGGATTCACCCCTCCACTTT. This codes for CASRPGTGDSPLHF.

V usage is TRBV18 and J usage is TRBJ2-7; TRBD2 might be the D (5 bases). The CDR3 has 13 amino acids. In germline, CDR1 is KGHSH, CDR2 LQKENI. Trimming took 2 bases from V and 7 from J, leaving 12 bases between them. CDR3 in amino acids: CASSPRAAEEQYF. The CDR3 DNA reads TGTGCCAGCTCACCAAGGGCAGCGGAAGAGCAGTACTTC. Combining the CDR3 with reference TRBV18 and TRBJ2-7 gives the whole variable domain NAGVMQNPRHLVRRRGQEARLRCSPMKGHSHVYWYRQLPEEGLKFMVYLQKENIIDESGMPKERFSAEFPKEGPSILRIQQVVRGDSAAYFCASSPRAAEEQYFGPGTRLTVT.

This chain links TRBV5-4 with TRBJ2-1, with D perhaps TRBD1 (6 bases). V dropped 3 bases and J dropped 0 bases, with 10 bases sitting between them. This CDR3 region has 15 residues. Per the germline V gene, CDR1 is SGHNT and CDR2 is YYREEE (reference sequence). The CDR3 region has the DNA TGTGCCAGCAGCTCCGGGACAAGCTCCTACAATGAGCAGTTCTTC. Translating gives CASSSGTSSYNEQFF.

In DNA form, the CDR3 reads TGTGCCAGCAGGACCGGGACACTAGAAAAACTGTTTTTT. The encoded protein is CASRTGTLEKLFF. The chain links TRBV6-1 to TRBJ1-4; possibly TRBD1 for D (6 bases). The CDR3 totals 13 residues. The V gene's germline CDR1 is MNHNS and CDR2 SASEGT. V dropped 6 bases and J dropped 8 bases, with 13 bases sitting between them.

The rearrangement uses TRBV7-8 and TRBJ2-4; 10 bases fit TRBD1. There are 14 residues in the CDR3. Germline assignment: CDR1 SGHVS and CDR2 FQNEAQ. The V gene end was trimmed by 6 bases and the J gene end by 7 bases; junction bases not matched to a gene: 6. The CDR3 region has the DNA TGTGCCAGCAGGGCCTGGACAGGGGGGAACATTCAGTACTTC. This sequence encodes CASRAWTGGNIQYF.

The rearrangement links TRBV2 to TRBJ1-1, with a possible D match to TRBD1 (6 bases). This CDR3 is 12 amino acids long. V gave up 6 bases and J gave up 10 bases, with 15 bases separating them. Germline V gene lookup returns CDR1 SNHLY and CDR2 FYNNEI. CDR3 in DNA: TGTGCCAGCAGCCCACAGGGTTTAAGAGCTTTCTTT. Protein sequence: CASSPQGLRAFF.

The CDR3 DNA follows: TGTGCCAGCAGCGTAAACTGGGGGCTGCCAGATACGCAGTATTTT. Translated: CASSVNWGLPDTQYF. The chain is built from TRBV9 and TRBJ2-3; D is perhaps TRBD1 (6 bases). The CDR3 spans 15 residues. Trimming pared 1 base from V and 4 bases from J, leaving 13 bases between. Germline CDR1 and CDR2: SGDLS and YYNGEE. Complete variable domain (other parts from reference TRBV9 and TRBJ2-3): DSGVTQTPKHLITATGQRVTLRCSPRSGDLSVYWYQQSLDQGLQFLIQYYNGEERAKGNILERFSAQQFPDLHSELNLSSLELGDSALYFCASSVNWGLPDTQYFGPGTRLTVL.